Listed here are 3 T cell receptor beta chains from one sample, sequenced in a study of cytomegalovirus exposure and HLA in healthy donors. The PCR ran on 60 Vbeta and 13 Jbeta primers. TCRdb keeps only in-frame clones here, not all; method: immunoSEQ multiplex PCR. The sample totals about 42,000 clones. The sequenced material came from PBMCs. The receptors were gathered from a man aged 25 to 45 in good health and CMV-seronegative.

The V and J genes are TRBV19 and TRBJ1-1; D may be TRBD1 (5 bases). Trimming took off 6 bases at V and 1 base at J, with 15 bases between the two ends. CDR1 is LNHDA and CDR2 is SQIVND in the germline V gene (reference sequence). CDR3 length equals 15 residues. The chain's CDR3 is CASRVSSGGNTEAFF. In DNA, the CDR3 is TGTGCCAGTAGGGTATCCTCCGGGGGGAACACTGAAGCTTTCTTT.

This chain joins TRBV19 and TRBJ2-7; the D gene is possibly TRBD1 (7 bases). CDR3 length: 14 residues. V was clipped by 6 bases and J by 3 bases, with 15 bases between them. Germline CDR1 reads LNHDA; CDR2 reads SQIVND (reference sequence). CDR3 sequence (DNA): TGTGCCAGTAGCCCAGGGGGGACAGACTACGAGCAGTACTTC. It specifies CASSPGGTDYEQYF.

V gene TRBV11-2 combines with J gene TRBJ1-6; D is unresolved. V lost 0 bases, J lost 9 bases, and 18 bases lay in between. CDR3 length: 17 amino acids. The V gene's germline CDR1 is SGHAT and CDR2 FQNNGV. The CDR3: CASSLDQSAHGGSPLHF. The CDR3 bases are TGTGCCAGCAGCTTAGATCAATCGGCCCATGGCGGTTCACCCCTCCACTTT.